This TCR beta chain derives from a study of graft-versus-host responses after intestinal transplantation. At the level of the study: All recipients were transplanted with multivisceral, liver-intestinal, or isolated intestinal grafts. Anti-thymocyte globulin was used for induction in all recipients, who then took tacrolimus and steroids for approximately 3 years. Study-wide results and limits: HvG clone declines early post-transplant were associated with peak circulating GvH levels.

Intraepithelial and lamina propria lymphocytes were isolated from graft specimens. As regards this clone: Its antigen is not known.

This CDR3 has 16 amino acids. Germline lookup yields CDR1 KGHSH and CDR2 LQKENI. Between the trimmed V and J ends, which lost 6 bases and 1 base, there was a span of 18 bases. The data were produced by immunoSEQ multiplex PCR, yet TCRdb's version contains in-frame clones alone and is incomplete. The table has 9,500 to 10,000 clones, around four fifths seen once. The specimen comprised ileum tissue, sampled approximately 16 months after intestinal transplantation. The rearrangement links TRBV18 to TRBJ1-1, with D perhaps matching TRBD1 (6 bases). The clonotype comes from a human patient who received an intestinal transplant, so some T cells may come from the graft donor. The CDR3 loop reads CASSHSGGQRNTEAFF. The CDR3 DNA reads as TGTGCCAGCTCCCACTCCGGGGGGCAAAGGAACACTGAAGCTTTCTTT. The full variable domain, its missing parts supplied by reference TRBV18 and TRBJ1-1, is NAGVMQNPRHLVRRRGQEARLRCSPMKGHSHVYWYRQLPEEGLKFMVYLQKENIIDESGMPKERFSAEFPKEGPSILRIQQVVRGDSAAYFCASSHSGGQRNTEAFFGQGTRLTVV.